These 17 T cell receptor beta chains came from one sample sequenced in a study of shared clonotypes between healthy human individuals. The table came from immunoSEQ multiplex PCR; TCRdb's copy has only in-frame clones and leaves some out. The sample carries some 1 million clones, approximately 70% recorded once. Specimen: memory CD4+ T cells sorted from blood. Subset indicated: CD45RA-negative fraction. The receptor source for this set is a man between 18 and 35 years old in good health.

This clone has a count of ten or more. The V gene is TRBV20-1, the J gene TRBJ2-1; D assignment may be TRBD1 or TRBD2 (5 bases each). Trimming stripped 7 bases from V and 2 bases from J, with 6 bases between. Germline values: CDR1 DFQATT, CDR2 SNEGSKA (reference sequence). The CDR3 runs to 11 residues. The CDR3 DNA reads TGCAGTGGGGGGACCTACAATGAGCAGTTCTTC. Protein sequence: CSGGTYNEQFF.

The J gene is TRBJ1-6, the V gene TRBV18; 7 bases align to TRBD1. CDR1 is KGHSH and CDR2 is LQKENI in the germline V gene. The ends lost 1 base at V and 6 bases at J; junction bases unmatched: 9. The CDR3 runs 17 residues. CDR3 region: CASSPQEQGKGNSPLHF. The CDR3 DNA sequence: TGTGCCAGCTCACCACAGGAACAGGGGAAAGGTAATTCACCCCTCCACTTT.

This clone occurred a few times. V and J are TRBV7-2 and TRBJ2-1; 8 nucleotides line up with TRBD2. V gave up 6 bases and J gave up 4 bases; unmatched junction bases: 8. CDR1 is SGHTA, CDR2 FQGNSA, per germline. This CDR3 has 15 residues. The CDR3 spells CASSGFGTSYNEQFF. The CDR3 DNA is TGTGCCAGCAGTGGATTTGGGACTAGTTACAATGAGCAGTTCTTC.

V gene TRBV5-1 combines with J gene TRBJ1-1; D possibly corresponds to TRBD1 (6 bases). Per the germline V gene, CDR1 is SGHRS and CDR2 is YFSETQ. This CDR3 contains 13 residues. V was trimmed by 7 bases and J by 1 base, leaving 11 bases between them. In nucleotides, the CDR3 is TGCGCCAGCGGAGGGACATCGAACACTGAAGCTTTCTTT. Residues: CASGGTSNTEAFF.

This sequence joins TRBV28 and TRBJ2-6, with D perhaps matching TRBD1 (6 bases). The germline gives CDR1 MDHEN, CDR2 SYDVKM. V was trimmed by 4 bases and J by 2 bases, leaving 9 bases between them. There are 15 residues in the CDR3. As DNA, the CDR3 is TGTGCCAGCAGTTCTCCAGGGGCTGGGGCCAACGTCCTGACTTTC. Translation gives CASSSPGAGANVLTF.

V is TRBV18 and J is TRBJ1-1, with no clear D. This CDR3 is 14 amino acids long. The germline V gene encodes CDR1 KGHSH and CDR2 LQKENI. Trimming stripped 4 bases from V and 3 bases from J, with 12 bases between. CDR3 residues: CASSLQASYTEAFF. DNA of the CDR3: TGTGCCAGCTCACTTCAGGCTAGTTACACTGAAGCTTTCTTT.

About this clone itself: Additional DNA sequences in this sample encode the identical CDR3. V gene TRBV7-2 combines with J gene TRBJ1-2; D perhaps matches TRBD1 (6 bases). Deletions cut 1 base from V and 8 bases from J, with 14 bases between. From germline, CDR1 is SGHTA and CDR2 FQGNSA. The CDR3 totals 14 residues. The CDR3 sequence: CASSLGQGRGGYTF. As DNA, the CDR3 is TGTGCCAGCAGCTTAGGCCAGGGGAGGGGAGGCTACACCTTC.

The chain links TRBV19 to TRBJ2-3, with 11 bases fitting TRBD2. Losses at the gene ends were 4 bases for V and 6 bases for J; bases not matched to a gene: 6. CDR1 and CDR2 (germline): LNHDA, SQIVND (reference sequence). The CDR3 spans 15 residues. The CDR3 loop is CASSTIAGGPDTQYF. The DNA of the CDR3 is TGTGCCAGTAGTACTATAGCGGGGGGGCCGGATACGCAGTATTTT.

CDR3 residues: CASSLGGGRALGNEQFF. DNA for the CDR3: TGTGCCAGCAGCTTAGGGGGTGGGAGGGCGTTGGGCAATGAGCAGTTCTTC. The chain has TRBV7-2 and TRBJ2-1; TRBD2 matches 7 bases. This CDR3 is 17 amino acids long. Trimming at V came to 1 base and at J to 6 bases, leaving 12 bases not matched to a gene. CDR1 is SGHTA and CDR2 is FQGNSA in the germline V gene.

This clone was detected a few times. The chain is built from TRBV7-9 and TRBJ1-5, with a weak D call TRBD1 (5 bases). V was pared by 5 bases and J by 1 base, with 9 bases between. This CDR3 spans 14 amino acids. Germline values: CDR1 SEHNR, CDR2 FQNEAQ (reference sequence). CDR3 protein: CASSGGSSNQPQHF. The CDR3 DNA reads TGTGCCAGCAGCGGGGGGAGCAGCAATCAGCCCCAGCATTTT.

The V and J genes are TRBV19 and TRBJ1-5, with no clear D. V shed 3 bases and J shed 3 bases, with 6 bases lying between them. Germline CDR1 LNHDA, CDR2 SQIVND (reference sequence). The CDR3 extends over 13 amino acids. The CDR3 nucleotides read TGTGCCAGTAGTATGAAGAACAATCAGCCCCAGCATTTT. Protein product: CASSMKNNQPQHF.

This clone was seen a single time. The same CDR3 arises from other DNA sequences in this sample as well. In DNA, the CDR3 is TGTGCCAGCTCACCCGAGGGCTATGGCTACACCTTC. The encoded protein is CASSPEGYGYTF. V gene TRBV18 combines with J gene TRBJ1-2; unclear D gene. CDR3 length equals 12 residues. V lost 3 bases and J 4 bases, leaving 6 bases between the germline ends. Germline V gene sequence: CDR1 KGHSH, CDR2 LQKENI.

The V and J genes are TRBV11-2 and TRBJ1-6; the D gene is possibly TRBD1 (6 bases). There are 14 residues in the CDR3. V lost 3 bases to trimming and J lost 6 bases, with 9 bases between them. Germline V gene data show CDR1 as SGHAT and CDR2 as FQNNGV. CDR3 sequence: CASSFLQGNSPLHF. CDR3 bases: TGTGCCAGCAGCTTCCTACAGGGTAATTCACCCCTCCACTTT.

The V call is TRBV5-1, the J call TRBJ1-1; D remains ambiguous. The germline V gene has CDR1 SGHRS and CDR2 YFSETQ. CDR3 length: 15 residues. The V gene lost 2 bases and the J gene lost 2 bases, with 13 bases spanning the gap. The CDR3 reads CASSFFQASNTEAFF. The CDR3 region has the DNA TGCGCCAGCAGCTTCTTCCAGGCTTCTAACACTGAAGCTTTCTTT.

The CDR3, as DNA: TGTGCCTGGAGAGGCAGGGCGAACACTGAAGCTTTCTTT. Protein product: CAWRGRANTEAFF. This chain uses TRBV30 with TRBJ1-1; D is possibly TRBD1 (5 bases). The CDR3 extends over 13 amino acids. Trimming took 3 bases from V and 1 from J, leaving 9 bases between them. The germline CDR1 and CDR2 sequences are GTSNPN and SVGIG (reference sequence).

This chain uses TRBV9 with TRBJ1-5; D gene ambiguous. Germline loops: CDR1 SGDLS, CDR2 YYNGEE. CDR3 length equals 15 residues. The ends were cut back, 0 bases at V and 3 bases at J, with 10 bases in the middle. The CDR3 here is CASSVGVGLNQPQHF. In nucleotides, the CDR3 is TGTGCCAGCAGCGTAGGGGTAGGCCTCAATCAGCCCCAGCATTTT.

There are a few counts of this clone. The rearrangement uses TRBV7-9 and TRBJ1-1, with D unclear. This CDR3 has 14 residues. Between the trimmed V and J ends, which lost 3 bases and 2 bases, there was a span of 10 bases. Germline V gene sequence: CDR1 SEHNR, CDR2 FQNEAQ (reference sequence). This chain's CDR3 is CASSFVGLNTEAFF. The CDR3 DNA reads as TGTGCCAGCAGCTTTGTCGGGCTCAACACTGAAGCTTTCTTT.